The clone carrying this T cell receptor (beta chain) was picked up one time. This sample is part of a study of control samples from healthy donors and cancer patients. The CDR3 spans 14 residues. The V gene's germline CDR1 is SGHTA and CDR2 FQGNSA. Germline trimming cut 5 bases from V and 5 bases from J; bases unmatched to any gene: 8. Measured with immunoSEQ multiplex PCR; TCRdb has only the in-frame clones, and not every one. The sample carries 90,000 to 150,000 clones, around 88% recorded once. This chain links TRBV7-2 with TRBJ1-2; 7 bases fit TRBD1. The TCR originated in a middle-aged man in good health. Sequenced material: blood. CDR3 DNA sequence: TGTGCCAGCAGCCCGGGACAGACAGCTTATGGCTACACCTTC. Translating gives CASSPGQTAYGYTF.